The 3 T cell receptor beta chains below all came from one sample that was sequenced in a study of shared clonotypes between healthy human individuals. Clones were sequenced by immunoSEQ multiplex PCR, and TCRdb holds only the in-frame ones, with some missing. Of a few million clones in the sample, 85% to 95% were seen once. What was sequenced was naive CD4+ T cells from PBMCs. Subset described: CD45RA+ positively selected. Source of these receptors: a man younger than 30 in good health. Some clones in this sample may be carry-over from other donors' samples.

The genes are TRBV28 and TRBJ2-1; 9 bases are shared with TRBD2. J was trimmed by 7 bases and V by 8 bases; bases with no gene match: 9. Germline CDR1 is MDHEN and CDR2 is SYDVKM. The CDR3 has 14 amino acids. The CDR3 region is CASYSGSNVNEQFF. In DNA form, the CDR3 reads TGTGCCAGCTATAGCGGGAGTAATGTAAATGAGCAGTTCTTC.

The CDR3 DNA sequence: TGTGCCACCAGCAGAGACGTCTATGGCTACACCTTC. This encodes CATSRDVYGYTF. The genes are TRBV15 and TRBJ1-2; D ambiguous. Germline loops: CDR1 LNHNV, CDR2 YYDKDF (reference sequence). This CDR3 region has 12 residues. Trimming removed 0 bases from V and 4 bases from J, with 3 bases in between. The whole variable domain, remainder taken from reference TRBV15 and TRBJ1-2, is DAMVIQNPRYQVTQFGKPVTLSCSQTLNHNVMYWYQQKSSQAPKLLFHYYDKDFNNEADTPDNFQSRRPNTSFCFLDIRSPGLGDTAMYLCATSRDVYGYTFGSGTRLTVV.

This clone was observed once. The V and J genes are TRBV7-2 and TRBJ2-1, with 16 bases aligning to TRBD2. V lost 3 bases to trimming and J lost 7 bases; unmatched junction nucleotides: 12. This CDR3 has 19 residues. Germline loops: CDR1 SGHTA, CDR2 FQGNSA. CDR3 coding DNA: TGTGCCAGCAGCTTTCGCCCCGGGACTAGCGGGAGGGTGCATAATGAGCAGTTCTTC. Its protein product is CASSFRPGTSGRVHNEQFF.